Listed below are T cell receptor beta chains from one sample, sequenced in a study of T-cell reconstitution after alpha-beta-depleted transplantation in children. In TCRdb, the PCR reads were re-called with MiXCR into one record per CDR3 protein. The repertoire holds more than 400,000 distinct CDR3 sequences, with about an eighth as singletons. Sequenced here: PBMCs, mostly from graft donor cells, sampled 180 days after TCRalphabeta/CD19-depleted stem cell transplant. The receptors originated from a female patient between 2 and 15 years old who had a stem cell transplant for aplastic anemia, so the T cells may come from the graft donor. The CDR3 runs from the conserved cysteine through the conserved F or W. D genes are given only for firm matches. Rows may omit the clone size; those that give it use once, few, many or a size class.

v_gene	j_gene	d_gene	abundance	CDR3aa	CDR3nt
TRBV7-9	TRBJ1-1	.	few	CASSLRWGRGTEAFF	TGTGCCAGCAGCTTAAGATGGGGGAGAGGCACTGAAGCTTTCTTT
TRBV5-1	TRBJ2-2	TRBD2	few	CASSLGGLAADVKLFF	TGCGCCAGCAGCTTGGGAGGACTAGCGGCTGACGTGAAGCTGTTTTTT
TRBV6-2/TRBV6-3	TRBJ2-1	.	.	CASGPYNEQFF	TGTGCCAGCGGGCCTTACAATGAGCAGTTCTTC
TRBV7-3	TRBJ1-1	.	few	CASSLSPSGGGNTEAFF	TGTGCCAGCAGCTTATCACCGAGCGGAGGGGGGAACACTGAAGCTTTCTTT
TRBV25-1	TRBJ2-3	.	many	CASSRRASTDTQYF	TGTGCCAGCAGTAGAAGGGCCAGCACAGATACGCAGTATTTT
TRBV12-3/TRBV12-4	TRBJ2-1	TRBD1	many	CASSRDRHNEQFF	TGTGCCAGCAGTCGGGACAGACACAATGAGCAGTTCTTC
TRBV12-3/TRBV12-4	TRBJ2-1	.	.	CASSFGGTHEQFF	TGTGCCAGCAGTTTTGGGGGGACCCATGAGCAGTTCTTC
TRBV7-9	TRBJ2-2	.	many	CASSLASGPFNTGELFF	TGTGCCAGCAGCTTAGCCAGCGGGCCCTTCAACACCGGGGAGCTGTTTTTT
TRBV14	TRBJ1-2	.	few	CASSQGTEYIYTF	TGTGCCAGCAGCCAAGGGACAGAGTACATCTACACCTTC
TRBV7-2	TRBJ2-4	.	.	CASSLVRVGLAKNIQYF	TGTGCCAGCAGCTTAGTTCGGGTCGGTTTGGCCAAAAACATTCAGTACTTC
TRBV6-5	TRBJ1-2	TRBD1	few	CASSSYDRGSRTF	TGTGCCAGCAGTTCCTACGACAGGGGGTCTCGGACCTTC
TRBV20-1	TRBJ1-2	TRBD1	.	CSASRPGQGTGYTF	TGCAGTGCTAGCCGTCCGGGACAGGGGACTGGCTACACCTTC
TRBV12-3/TRBV12-4	TRBJ2-5	TRBD2	few	CASALWRERETQYF	TGTGCCAGCGCCCTGTGGCGGGAGAGGGAGACCCAGTACTTC
TRBV4-3	TRBJ1-1	.	.	CASSQDSRGRTEAFF	TGCGCCAGCAGCCAAGATTCTAGAGGACGAACTGAAGCTTTCTTT
TRBV28	TRBJ2-7	TRBD2	few	CASRPSGVAGDRYF	TGTGCCAGCAGACCCTCAGGCGTAGCGGGAGACCGGTACTTC
TRBV25-1	TRBJ2-5	.	.	CASSGRGTVYQETQYF	TGTGCCAGCAGTGGAAGGGGGACCGTCTACCAAGAGACCCAGTACTTC
TRBV12-3/TRBV12-4	TRBJ2-1	.	few	CASSFGPPARFNEQFF	TGTGCCAGCAGTTTTGGCCCCCCGGCCAGATTCAATGAGCAGTTCTTC
TRBV27	TRBJ2-1	.	.	CASSPFTREVYNEQFF	TGTGCCAGCAGTCCATTTACTAGAGAAGTTTACAATGAGCAGTTCTTC
TRBV7-7	TRBJ2-2	TRBD1	.	CASSRGGLNTGELFF	TGTGCCAGCAGCCGAGGGGGCCTGAACACCGGGGAGCTGTTTTTT
TRBV4-3	TRBJ2-1	.	many	CASSQRTVVRSEQFF	TGCGCCAGCAGCCAAAGGACGGTGGTGAGGAGTGAGCAGTTCTTC
TRBV7-8	TRBJ2-6	.	few	CASSLPRGDPQRVLTF	TGTGCCAGCAGCTTACCCAGGGGGGACCCGCAGCGGGTCCTGACTTTC
TRBV10-3	TRBJ1-4	.	.	CAISVDSSNEKLFF	TGTGCCATCAGTGTAGACAGCTCCAATGAAAAACTGTTTTTT
TRBV27	TRBJ2-5	.	few	CASSPLAAGYQETQYF	TGTGCCAGCAGTCCCCTAGCCGCGGGTTACCAAGAGACCCAGTACTTC
TRBV7-2	TRBJ2-7	TRBD1	few	CASTQGAYYEQYF	TGTGCCAGCACTCAGGGGGCGTACTACGAGCAGTACTTC
TRBV11-1	TRBJ2-1	TRBD2	few	CASSLWLAGALRSSYNEQFF	TGTGCCAGCAGCTTATGGCTAGCGGGAGCCCTCAGGAGCTCCTACAATGAGCAGTTCTTC
TRBV12-3/TRBV12-4	TRBJ2-3	.	many	CASRRALDADTQYF	TGTGCCAGCAGGAGGGCCCTAGACGCAGATACGCAGTATTTT